A selection of T cell receptor beta chains follows, all from one sample in a study of early T cells in non-severe SARS-CoV-2 infection. TCRdb independently ran MiXCR on the 5' RACE reads; one entry per CDR3 protein. The top ten clones hold approximately 7.3% of a sample with 90,000 to 120,000 distinct CDR3 sequences, 11% of them seen once. Sequences were obtained from whole blood. Source of these receptors: an adult who was a healthcare worker with PCR-confirmed SARS-CoV-2 infection or an uninfected control (not recorded which). Both conserved end residues are part of each CDR3. Fields, in order: CDR3 DNA, CDR3 protein, clone size, D gene, J gene, V gene. D genes are given only for firm matches. Clone size, where shown, is once, few, many, or a class for clones that have expanded.

DNA: TGCGCCAGCACTAGAGAAGAGACCCAGTACTTC
CDR3: CASTREETQYF
size: few
D: .
J: TRBJ2-5
V: TRBV10-1

DNA: TGTGCCAGCAGTGCACACAATGAGCAGTTCTTC
CDR3: CASSAHNEQFF
size: many
D: .
J: TRBJ2-1
V: TRBV5-6

DNA: TGTGCCAGCAGCTTAGGCGGACTAGCGGGAGGCAATGAGCAGTTCTTC
CDR3: CASSLGGLAGGNEQFF
size: few
D: TRBD2
J: TRBJ2-1
V: TRBV7-9

DNA: TGTGCCACCACGATAGCGGGAAGCTCCTACAATGAGCAGTTCTTC
CDR3: CATTIAGSSYNEQFF
size: many
D: TRBD2
J: TRBJ2-1
V: TRBV12-3/TRBV12-4

DNA: TGTGCCAGCAGCTTCCCAACAAAAGACAGGGTATACGAGCAGTACTTC
CDR3: CASSFPTKDRVYEQYF
size: .
D: TRBD1
J: TRBJ2-7
V: TRBV7-9

DNA: TGTGCCAGCAGTTTATCGGGGGGAAGTGCAGATACGCAGTATTTT
CDR3: CASSLSGGSADTQYF
size: medium-sized
D: TRBD2
J: TRBJ2-3
V: TRBV28

DNA: TGTGCCAGCAGCCTCCTGGGAGGCCCCTACAATGAGCAGTTCTTC
CDR3: CASSLLGGPYNEQFF
size: .
D: .
J: TRBJ2-1
V: TRBV7-6

DNA: TGTGCCAGCAGGAGCAGCGGATATGGCTACACCTTC
CDR3: CASRSSGYGYTF
size: .
D: .
J: TRBJ1-2
V: TRBV2

DNA: TGTGCCTGGGACCAGCGGGGCGAGCAGTACTTC
CDR3: CAWDQRGEQYF
size: few
D: TRBD2
J: TRBJ2-7
V: TRBV28

DNA: TGTGCCAGCAGCTCCGGCCTCCACCGGAGCACAGATACGCAGTATTTT
CDR3: CASSSGLHRSTDTQYF
size: many
D: .
J: TRBJ2-3
V: TRBV7-8

DNA: TGTGCCAGCAGTTCTCCACTAGCGGGTTCCTACGAGCAGTACTTC
CDR3: CASSSPLAGSYEQYF
size: many
D: TRBD2
J: TRBJ2-7
V: TRBV27

DNA: TGCAGTGCTTTCCTGCCAGGGCTTAATAGCAATCAGCCCCAGCATTTT
CDR3: CSAFLPGLNSNQPQHF
size: many
D: .
J: TRBJ1-5
V: TRBV20-1

DNA: TGTGCCAGCAGCGTGGGGGGGGCGCGAGGAGAGACCCAGTACTTC
CDR3: CASSVGGARGETQYF
size: many
D: .
J: TRBJ2-5
V: TRBV11-2

DNA: TGCGCCAGCAGCGGGGGGAGCACCTACAATGAGCAGTTCTTC
CDR3: CASSGGSTYNEQFF
size: .
D: .
J: TRBJ2-1
V: TRBV5-1

DNA: TGTGCCAGCAGCCAGTATAGCAATCAGCCCCAGCATTTT
CDR3: CASSQYSNQPQHF
size: many
D: .
J: TRBJ1-5
V: TRBV6-1

DNA: TGTGCCAGCAGCCAAGTAAGGAGTGAAGCTTTCTTT
CDR3: CASSQVRSEAFF
size: few
D: .
J: TRBJ1-1
V: TRBV3-1

DNA: TGCAGCGTTGAAGACCTGCCTAGCGGGAGATTAGATACGCAGTATTTT
CDR3: CSVEDLPSGRLDTQYF
size: .
D: TRBD2
J: TRBJ2-3
V: TRBV29-1

DNA: TGCAGTCCTAGTCGGTGGACAGATAGCAATCAGCCCCAGCATTTT
CDR3: CSPSRWTDSNQPQHF
size: once
D: .
J: TRBJ1-5
V: TRBV20-1

DNA: TGCGCCAGCAGCCAAGAGATCGGGACTAGCGGAACCGGGGAGCTGTTTTTT
CDR3: CASSQEIGTSGTGELFF
size: few
D: TRBD2
J: TRBJ2-2
V: TRBV4-3

DNA: TGCAGTGCTAGAAGGGGGACTAGCGGGCTTCAAGAGACCCAGTACTTC
CDR3: CSARRGTSGLQETQYF
size: few
D: TRBD2
J: TRBJ2-5
V: TRBV20-1

DNA: TGCAGTGCTCAGACTAGCGGGACGATAGTAGAGCAGTTCTTC
CDR3: CSAQTSGTIVEQFF
size: many
D: TRBD2
J: TRBJ2-1
V: TRBV20-1

DNA: TGTGCCAGCAGCCAAGAGGGTCGGACTAGTAACGCGGGGGAGCAGTTCTTC
CDR3: CASSQEGRTSNAGEQFF
size: few
D: TRBD2
J: TRBJ2-1
V: TRBV4-2

DNA: TGTGCCAGCAGCCTCTCAGGGAGGTTTTCCGAGCAGTACTTC
CDR3: CASSLSGRFSEQYF
size: many
D: .
J: TRBJ2-7
V: TRBV6-5

DNA: TGTGCCAGCAGCTTATCGGCGGCGCAGTATTTT
CDR3: CASSLSAAQYF
size: many
D: .
J: TRBJ2-3
V: TRBV7-9

DNA: TGCGCCAGCAGACTTAGCGGCGCAGGGGGCTTCGAGCAGTACTTC
CDR3: CASRLSGAGGFEQYF
size: few
D: TRBD1
J: TRBJ2-7
V: TRBV5-1

DNA: TGTGCCAGTGCGACAGACACAGATACGCAGTATTTT
CDR3: CASATDTDTQYF
size: few
D: .
J: TRBJ2-3
V: TRBV25-1

DNA: TGCAGTGCCCCAGAAGATAACTATGGCTACACCTTC
CDR3: CSAPEDNYGYTF
size: .
D: .
J: TRBJ1-2
V: TRBV20-1

DNA: TGTGCCAGCAGTGCAGACAGGGACACCGGGGAGCTGTTTTTT
CDR3: CASSADRDTGELFF
size: many
D: TRBD1
J: TRBJ2-2
V: TRBV6-4

DNA: TGCGCCAGCAGTGAGTTATTAGCGGGAGAGACCCAGTACTTC
CDR3: CASSELLAGETQYF
size: .
D: TRBD2
J: TRBJ2-5
V: TRBV10-2

DNA: TGTGCCTGGAGTGGGGAATGGCAGTTCTTC
CDR3: CAWSGEWQFF
size: .
D: .
J: TRBJ2-1
V: TRBV30

DNA: TGTGCCAGCTCACCACCAGCAGGGGTCCACGAGCAGTACTTC
CDR3: CASSPPAGVHEQYF
size: few
D: .
J: TRBJ2-7
V: TRBV18

DNA: TGCGCCAGCAGCTTGGCCGGCAAGACCACAGATACGCAGTATTTT
CDR3: CASSLAGKTTDTQYF
size: .
D: .
J: TRBJ2-3
V: TRBV5-1

DNA: TGTGCCAGCAGCCGGTACCAGGGCCTCTACGAGCAGTACTTC
CDR3: CASSRYQGLYEQYF
size: .
D: .
J: TRBJ2-7
V: TRBV7-2

DNA: TGCAGCGTTGCGCTGTACACCGGGGAGCTGTTTTTT
CDR3: CSVALYTGELFF
size: few
D: .
J: TRBJ2-2
V: TRBV29-1

DNA: TGTGCCGAAGCACAGGCCGGGGAGCTGTTTTTT
CDR3: CAEAQAGELFF
size: few
D: .
J: TRBJ2-2
V: TRBV11-2

DNA: TGTGCCAGCAGCTTAACCCAGCGGGACACAGATACGCAGTATTTT
CDR3: CASSLTQRDTDTQYF
size: many
D: TRBD2
J: TRBJ2-3
V: TRBV7-8

DNA: TGTGCCAGTAGTATTCAGGGACTAGCGGGTACCGGGGAGCTGTTTTTT
CDR3: CASSIQGLAGTGELFF
size: many
D: TRBD2
J: TRBJ2-2
V: TRBV19

DNA: TGTGCCAGCAGTTTTGTGGACTACTCCTACGAGCAGTACTTC
CDR3: CASSFVDYSYEQYF
size: .
D: .
J: TRBJ2-7
V: TRBV28

DNA: TGCAGCGTCCTTGACAGGTCAAGCTCTGGGGCCAACGTCCTGACTTTC
CDR3: CSVLDRSSSGANVLTF
size: few
D: .
J: TRBJ2-6
V: TRBV29-1

DNA: TGTGCCAGCAGCCAGCCGGGCGGGCGCACAGATACGCAGTATTTT
CDR3: CASSQPGGRTDTQYF
size: few
D: .
J: TRBJ2-3
V: TRBV7-9

DNA: TGCAGCGTTACTTGGCGTCAGGAGGGGGGAAACATTCAGTACTTC
CDR3: CSVTWRQEGGNIQYF
size: .
D: .
J: TRBJ2-4
V: TRBV29-1

DNA: TGTGCCAGCAAACCACAGGGGGTCCACGAGCAGTACTTC
CDR3: CASKPQGVHEQYF
size: few
D: TRBD1
J: TRBJ2-7
V: TRBV27

DNA: TGCAGCGCCTCCGTCGTTGCGCCCTACGAGCAGTACTTC
CDR3: CSASVVAPYEQYF
size: .
D: .
J: TRBJ2-7
V: TRBV29-1

DNA: TGTGCCAGCAGCCTCCCCTGGGCGGGAGAGCAGTACTTC
CDR3: CASSLPWAGEQYF
size: .
D: .
J: TRBJ2-7
V: TRBV7-9

DNA: TGCAGTGCTAGTAAAGCTGGGGACATATATGGGGAGCAGTACTTC
CDR3: CSASKAGDIYGEQYF
size: few
D: .
J: TRBJ2-7
V: TRBV20-1

DNA: TGTGCCAGCACGTTCCCAAAAGGGGGCAGCTCCTACGAGCAGTACTTC
CDR3: CASTFPKGGSSYEQYF
size: .
D: TRBD1
J: TRBJ2-7
V: TRBV11-2

DNA: TGTGCCAGCGGGAGGGCCCTTTACTCCGACTTGTCGAAGAACAATGAGCAGTTCTTC
CDR3: CASGRALYSDLSKNNEQFF
size: many
D: TRBD2
J: TRBJ2-1
V: TRBV28

DNA: TGTGCCAGCAGCTTAGCGGGGTCTGCTGAAGCTTTCTTT
CDR3: CASSLAGSAEAFF
size: few
D: .
J: TRBJ1-1
V: TRBV7-9

DNA: TGTGCCAGCAGTTTGCTAACGGTCTCCTACAATGAGCAGTTCTTC
CDR3: CASSLLTVSYNEQFF
size: few
D: .
J: TRBJ2-1
V: TRBV28

DNA: TGCAGTGCTAGCAAAGAAAACACTGAAGCTTTCTTT
CDR3: CSASKENTEAFF
size: few
D: .
J: TRBJ1-1
V: TRBV20-1

DNA: TGTGCCAGCAGTTCAAGGACCGGGATCGGGGAGCTGTTTTTT
CDR3: CASSSRTGIGELFF
size: many
D: .
J: TRBJ2-2
V: TRBV28

DNA: TGTGCCAGCAGCTTGGTTTCTAGCGGCTCCTCTGATACGCAGTATTTT
CDR3: CASSLVSSGSSDTQYF
size: few
D: TRBD2
J: TRBJ2-3
V: TRBV5-6

DNA: TGCGCCAGCAGCGGATTAGGGTACGACGAGCAGTACTTC
CDR3: CASSGLGYDEQYF
size: many
D: .
J: TRBJ2-7
V: TRBV4-1

DNA: TGTGCCAGTAGTCTCGGGACAGCAACTAATGAAAAACTGTTTTTT
CDR3: CASSLGTATNEKLFF
size: many
D: TRBD1
J: TRBJ1-4
V: TRBV19

DNA: TGTGCCAGCAGCCAAGCGTGGCCACCGAGCGGGGAGCTGTTTTTT
CDR3: CASSQAWPPSGELFF
size: few
D: .
J: TRBJ2-2
V: TRBV3-1

DNA: TGTGCCAGCCGCCCGGTGAACACCGGGGAGCTGTTTTTT
CDR3: CASRPVNTGELFF
size: many
D: .
J: TRBJ2-2
V: TRBV27

DNA: TGCGCCAGCAGCTATGACAGGGGGATCGGAAACACCATATATTTT
CDR3: CASSYDRGIGNTIYF
size: many
D: TRBD1
J: TRBJ1-3
V: TRBV4-1

DNA: TGTGCCAGCAGCTTCGACGGGAACTCCTACAATGAGCAGTTCTTC
CDR3: CASSFDGNSYNEQFF
size: many
D: .
J: TRBJ2-1
V: TRBV7-2

DNA: TGCAGTGCTAGATTGAGGGCGAATGAGCAGTTCTTC
CDR3: CSARLRANEQFF
size: few
D: .
J: TRBJ2-1
V: TRBV20-1